This is a list of T cell receptor beta chains from one sample in a study of T cells in Graves' hyperthyroidism and ophthalmopathy. TCRdb recomputed calls from the multiplex PCR reads with MiXCR, one row per CDR3 protein. The profile shows about 350,000 distinct CDR3 sequences, approximately 15% of them singletons. What was sequenced was blood. The origin of the receptors is a woman in her forties with Graves' ophthalmopathy. The CDR3 runs from the conserved cysteine through the conserved F or W. D genes are given only for firm matches. Clone size is not always given. Where it is, it says once, few, many or a class for expanded clones.

>TRBJ2-2|TRBV11-3|-|-
CASRSRASGELFF
TGTGCCAGCAGGAGCAGGGCTAGCGGGGAGCTGTTTTTT
>TRBJ2-5|TRBV27|many|-
CASSLRQGGGETQYF
TGTGCCAGCAGTCTAAGACAGGGAGGGGGAGAGACCCAGTACTTC
>TRBJ2-1|TRBV27|many|-
CASSLILGAQQFF
TGTGCCAGCAGTTTAATTTTGGGGGCGCAGCAGTTCTTC
>TRBJ2-7|TRBV25-1|-|-
CASSEFTEGYEQYF
TGTGCCAGCAGTGAATTTACAGAGGGGTACGAGCAGTACTTC
>TRBJ2-3|TRBV12-3/TRBV12-4|-|TRBD2
CASRGTSGTDTQYF
TGTGCCAGCAGGGGGACTAGCGGCACAGATACGCAGTATTTT
>TRBJ2-1|TRBV5-1|few|-
CASSGQNYNEQFF
TGCGCCAGCAGCGGACAGAACTACAATGAGCAGTTCTTC
>TRBJ2-7|TRBV7-8|many|-
CASSLAGGKGSYEQYF
TGTGCCAGCAGCTTAGCGGGGGGAAAGGGCTCCTACGAGCAGTACTTC
>TRBJ2-1|TRBV11-3|many|TRBD1
CASSFGQGTYNEQFF
TGTGCCAGCAGCTTCGGACAGGGGACCTACAATGAGCAGTTCTTC
>TRBJ2-2|TRBV5-1|-|-
CASSQTTSGELFF
TGCGCCAGCAGCCAGACGACTAGCGGGGAGCTGTTTTTT
>TRBJ1-2|TRBV6-1|many|-
CASSEASTTGYGYTF
TGTGCCAGCAGTGAAGCGTCGACAACAGGCTATGGCTACACCTTC
>TRBJ1-4|TRBV7-8|many|-
CASSLGTETLGEKLFF
TGTGCCAGCAGCTTAGGCACGGAAACCTTGGGGGAAAAACTGTTTTTT
>TRBJ2-7|TRBV27|many|TRBD1
CASSFQGANEQYF
TGTGCCAGCAGTTTTCAGGGGGCCAACGAGCAGTACTTC
>TRBJ1-5|TRBV4-1|-|TRBD1
CASSQWTGANNQPQHF
TGCGCCAGCAGCCAATGGACAGGGGCTAACAATCAGCCCCAGCATTTT
>TRBJ2-7|TRBV7-6|many|-
CASSLATGLGSYEQYF
TGTGCCAGCAGCTTAGCTACAGGGCTTGGCTCCTACGAGCAGTACTTC
>TRBJ1-2|TRBV10-3|many|TRBD1
CAISPRDSYGYTF
TGTGCCATCAGCCCCCGGGACAGCTATGGCTACACCTTC
>TRBJ2-7|TRBV27|many|-
CASSGTTPTGGEQYF
TGTGCCAGCAGTGGTACGACGCCCACTGGAGGAGAGCAGTACTTC
>TRBJ1-2|TRBV3-1|many|-
CASSQDYSGDGYTF
TGTGCCAGCAGCCAAGACTACTCAGGGGATGGCTACACCTTC
>TRBJ2-1|TRBV12-5|many|-
CASGLQLSEGAEGNEQFF
TGTGCTAGTGGTTTGCAGCTTTCTGAGGGGGCGGAGGGCAATGAGCAGTTCTTC
>TRBJ1-1|TRBV7-9|many|-
CASSLMGGDTEAFF
TGTGCCAGCAGCTTAATGGGTGGCGACACTGAAGCTTTCTTT
>TRBJ2-5|TRBV11-2|many|-
CASSPTRGETQYF
TGTGCCAGCAGCCCCACCCGAGGAGAGACCCAGTACTTC
>TRBJ1-1|TRBV19|many|-
CASIWYTEAFF
TGTGCCAGTATATGGTACACTGAAGCTTTCTTT
>TRBJ1-2|TRBV2|many|-
CASSEAGNTIPYGYTF
TGTGCCAGCAGTGAAGCGGGGAATACCATACCCTATGGCTACACCTTC
>TRBJ2-7|TRBV7-9|many|-
CASSLMFSEQYF
TGTGCCAGCAGCTTAATGTTCTCCGAGCAGTACTTC
>TRBJ1-1|TRBV6-1|-|-
CASSDAGTPSGAFF
TGTGCCAGCAGTGACGCTGGGACCCCCTCTGGGGCTTTCTTT
>TRBJ2-2|TRBV27|many|-
CASSTRLNANTGELFF
TGTGCCAGCAGTACCCGACTGAACGCGAACACCGGGGAGCTGTTTTTT
>TRBJ2-2|TRBV6-1|many|-
CASSKTVQQSLYTGELFF
TGTGCCAGCAGCAAGACAGTGCAACAATCGCTATACACCGGGGAGCTGTTTTTT
>TRBJ1-4|TRBV9|-|-
CASSVGPGEKLFF
TGTGCCAGCAGCGTAGGTCCCGGTGAAAAACTGTTTTTT
>TRBJ1-1|TRBV4-2|-|-
CASSQVGGGGTEAFF
TGTGCCAGCAGCCAAGTAGGAGGAGGGGGGACTGAAGCTTTCTTT
>TRBJ1-2|TRBV7-9|-|TRBD1
CASSLSEATGVCGYTF
TGTGCCAGCAGCTTGTCTGAGGCGACAGGGGTCTGTGGCTACACCTTC
>TRBJ2-3|TRBV5-6|many|-
CASGGAELLDTQYF
TGTGCCAGCGGGGGGGCAGAACTTTTGGATACGCAGTATTTT
>TRBJ2-1|TRBV19|few|-
CASSPLGSSYNEQFF
TGTGCCAGTAGCCCGTTAGGGAGCTCCTACAATGAGCAGTTCTTC
>TRBJ2-7|TRBV12-3/TRBV12-4|-|-
CASSQNPAYEQYF
TGTGCCAGCAGCCAGAATCCGGCCTACGAGCAGTACTTC
>TRBJ2-7|TRBV7-9|-|TRBD1
CASSVTRGPGYEQYF
TGTGCCAGCAGCGTCACTAGGGGGCCGGGATACGAGCAGTACTTC
>TRBJ1-2|TRBV19|many|TRBD1
CASRPDRGTNYGYTF
TGTGCCAGTAGACCTGACAGGGGGACTAACTATGGCTACACCTTC
>TRBJ2-7|TRBV19|few|-
CASSPQGHREQYF
TGTGCCAGTAGCCCCCAAGGTCACCGCGAGCAGTACTTC
>TRBJ1-5|TRBV19|few|-
CASSIMGGRTNQPQHF
TGTGCCAGTAGTATCATGGGGGGCCGGACCAATCAGCCCCAGCATTTT
>TRBJ1-2|TRBV28|many|-
CASTLQQSFGYTF
TGTGCCAGCACCCTACAGCAGTCTTTTGGCTACACCTTC